These 21 T cell receptor beta chains came from one sample sequenced in a study of identifying expanded T cells in peripheral blood. The assay was immunoSEQ multiplex PCR, and TCRdb's table has in-frame clones only and misses some. The data hold 45,000 to 60,000 clones, with around four fifths observed a single time. Sequenced sample: blood. Receptor source: a person between 18 and 75 years old in good health.

Here the CDR3 DNA reads TGTGCCAGCTCACCAGGGGGCGGCTCCCATGAAAAACTGTTTTTT. Translation: CASSPGGGSHEKLFF. This chain connects TRBV18 to TRBJ1-4; a weak D match, TRBD1 (6 bases). The CDR3 covers 15 residues. Germline V gives CDR1 KGHSH, CDR2 LQKENI. V shed 2 bases and J shed 6 bases, with 13 bases lying between them.

J is TRBJ1-6 and V is TRBV4-1; a possible D gene is TRBD1 (5 bases). The germline V gene has CDR1 MGHRA and CDR2 YSYEKL. Trimming took 5 bases from V and 8 from J, leaving 16 bases between them. This CDR3 comprises 15 residues. CDR3 region: CASSTTKGFDSPLHF. The CDR3 coding sequence is TGCGCCAGCAGCACGACGAAGGGGTTCGATTCACCCCTCCACTTT.

This chain joins TRBV5-1 and TRBJ1-1; 9 bases are shared with TRBD1. CDR1 SGHRS and CDR2 YFSETQ come from the germline V gene. V gave up 0 bases and J gave up 2 bases; unmatched junction bases: 8. There are 17 residues in the CDR3. In DNA form, the CDR3 reads TGCGCCAGCAGCTTGGGGACAGGGGTGGGGAAAAACACTGAAGCTTTCTTT. Translation: CASSLGTGVGKNTEAFF.

The chain links TRBV29-1 to TRBJ2-2, with 11 bases fitting TRBD2. Per germline, CDR1 SQVTM and CDR2 ANQGSEA. Trimming at V came to 8 bases and at J to 5 bases, leaving 4 bases not matched to a gene. This CDR3 region has 13 residues. The CDR3 reads CSFWTSGTGELFF. The CDR3 nucleotides are TGCAGCTTTTGGACTAGCGGGACCGGGGAGCTGTTTTTT.

This clone showed up just once. The V gene is TRBV21-1, the J gene TRBJ1-1; whether TRBD1, the table's D call, matches the DNA was not checked. TRBV21-1 corresponds to a pseudogene. The length of the CDR3 is 13 residues. The CDR3 protein is CASRGTAPTEAFF. DNA for the CDR3: TGTGCCAGCAGGGGGACAGCTCCCACTGAAGCTTTCTTT.

The rearrangement uses TRBV25-1 and TRBJ2-3; the D is unclear. V was shortened by 0 bases and J by 4 bases, with 14 bases between the two germline ends. Per germline, CDR1 MGHDK and CDR2 SYGVNS. CDR3 length: 16 residues. CDR3 in DNA: TGTGCCAGCAGTGAATATTGGAGTAGCCCCCCAGATACGCAGTATTTT. Its translation: CASSEYWSSPPDTQYF.

The chain recombines TRBV5-4 with TRBJ2-7; TRBD1 aligns across 9 bases. Germline CDR1 SGHNT, CDR2 YYREEE (reference sequence). The CDR3 sequence is 16 residues long. The J segment lost 6 bases and the V segment lost 3 bases, leaving 13 bases of the junction unmatched. Written as DNA, the CDR3 is TGTGCCAGCAGCTCCAGGGGACAGGGTATGTATCGCGAGCAGTACGTC. Amino acid sequence: CASSSRGQGMYREQYV.

Comment on this clone: Because the CDR3's place on the DNA is in doubt, the DNA is left out and the CDR3 is given as listed by TCRdb. The V gene is TRBV5-6, the J gene TRBJ1-5. The CDR3 spans 16 residues, counting both ends. Per the germline V gene, CDR1 is SGHDT and CDR2 is YYEEEE. CDR3 region: CASSSFGNGSNQPQHF.

In this sample, this clone turned up once. The chain has TRBV21-1 and TRBJ1-2. TRBV21-1 is deemed a pseudogene. This CDR3 has 13 amino acids. This chain's CDR3 is CASSPLLIYGYTF. The DNA of the CDR3 is TGTGCCAGCAGCCCCCTCCTTATCTATGGCTACACCTTC.

The chain couples TRBV9 to TRBJ2-3, with TRBD2 matching over 7 bases. Per germline, CDR1 SGDLS and CDR2 YYNGEE. The CDR3 length is 15 residues. V gave up 4 bases and J gave up 4 bases; unmatched junction bases: 9. The CDR3 nucleotides read TGTGCCAGCAGCCTTGGGACTACCAGGGCAGATACGCAGTATTTT. This sequence encodes CASSLGTTRADTQYF.

This clone turned up a few times. The chain recombines TRBV6-4 with TRBJ2-1, with 9 bases aligning to TRBD2. Trimming took 5 bases from V and 7 from J; bases not matched to a gene: 9. Germline V gene lookup returns CDR1 MRHNA and CDR2 SNTAGT. The CDR3 spans 15 residues. DNA of the CDR3: TGTGCCAGCAGTAGGACTAGCGAGGGGCCAAATGAGCAGTTCTTC. Its translation is CASSRTSEGPNEQFF.

The chain joins TRBV6-1 to TRBJ2-5; D remains unclear. This CDR3 spans 15 amino acids. V was cut by 5 bases and J by 5 bases, with 18 bases left in between. Germline assignment: CDR1 MNHNS and CDR2 SASEGT. The CDR3 loop is CASSPRKAPQETQYF. The CDR3 DNA follows: TGTGCCAGCAGTCCCAGGAAGGCCCCTCAGGAGACCCAGTACTTC.

The CDR3 DNA is TGTGCAAGTCGCTTAGTTTTGGAACGGGTCTCCTACGAGCAGTACGTC. Its translation is CASRLVLERVSYEQYV. The chain couples TRBV12-2 to TRBJ2-7; the D segment call TRBD2 is taken from the table without a DNA check. TRBV12-2 is a documented pseudogene. The CDR3 loop spans 16 amino acids.

The chain carries TRBV18 and TRBJ1-4; D is unresolved. The V end lost 2 bases, the J end lost 0 bases, and 7 bases lay between the germline ends. This CDR3 contains 15 residues. Germline V lookup: CDR1 KGHSH, CDR2 LQKENI. The CDR3: CASSPGISTNEKLFF. The CDR3 DNA sequence: TGTGCCAGCTCACCAGGAATTTCAACTAATGAAAAACTGTTTTTT.

V gene TRBV28 combines with J gene TRBJ2-7; 10 nucleotides line up with TRBD1. CDR1 and CDR2 (germline): MDHEN, SYDVKM. V dropped 6 bases and J dropped 3; count of bases not matched to a gene: 8. The CDR3 totals 15 residues. The CDR3 reads CASSPSRDRGYEQYF. The CDR3 bases are TGTGCCAGCAGCCCCTCCCGGGACAGGGGCTACGAGCAGTACTTC.

This chain joins TRBV19 and TRBJ2-3, with D possibly matching TRBD1 (5 bases). V was pared by 5 bases and J by 10 bases, with 22 bases between. This CDR3 is built from 15 residues. Germline V gives CDR1 LNHDA, CDR2 SQIVND (reference sequence). The CDR3, as DNA: TGTGCCAGTAGTCCCCAGGGTAGGTCAGGCAGTGCGCAGTATTTT. Its translation is CASSPQGRSGSAQYF.

This clone was observed a few times. The chain has TRBV30 and TRBJ1-3, with unresolved D. The CDR3 spans 16 residues. Trimming took 1 base from V and 2 from J, leaving 15 bases between them. CDR1 is GTSNPN, CDR2 SVGIG, per germline (reference sequence). CDR3 coding DNA: TGTGCCTGGAGTGCCCGAGGTTTGGGTACTGGAAACACCATATATTTT. Translation: CAWSARGLGTGNTIYF. Filled out from reference TRBV30 and TRBJ1-3, the complete variable domain reads SQTIHQWPATLVQPVGSPLSLECTVEGTSNPNLYWYRQAAGRGLQLLFYSVGIGQISSEVPQNLSASRPQDRQFILSSKKLLLSDSGFYLCAWSARGLGTGNTIYFGEGSWLTVV.

The chain is built from TRBV7-8 and TRBJ2-1; 7 bases agree with TRBD1. Germline assignment: CDR1 SGHVS and CDR2 FQNEAQ. The CDR3 spans 15 residues. The ends lost 6 bases at V and 5 bases at J; junction bases unmatched: 10. The chain's CDR3 is CASSLLRDSNNEQFF. CDR3 DNA sequence: TGTGCCAGCAGTCTGTTGAGGGACAGTAACAATGAGCAGTTCTTC.

This clone was counted only a few times. The rearrangement joins TRBV30 to TRBJ1-1; no clear D. The CDR3 covers 15 residues. V gave up 3 bases and J gave up 2 bases, with 16 bases separating them. Per germline, CDR1 GTSNPN and CDR2 SVGIG (reference sequence). Here the CDR3 reads CAWSPRLSPNTEAFF. The CDR3 DNA reads TGTGCCTGGAGCCCCCGTCTTAGTCCAAACACTGAAGCTTTCTTT. The entire variable domain, with the rest obtained from reference TRBV30 and TRBJ1-1, is as follows: SQTIHQWPATLVQPVGSPLSLECTVEGTSNPNLYWYRQAAGRGLQLLFYSVGIGQISSEVPQNLSASRPQDRQFILSSKKLLLSDSGFYLCAWSPRLSPNTEAFFGQGTRLTVV.

The V gene is TRBV5-6, the J gene TRBJ2-1, with TRBD2 matching over 9 bases. The CDR3 is made up of 17 amino acids. Germline CDR1 is SGHDT and CDR2 is YYEEEE. J lost 4 bases, V lost 5 bases, and 13 bases had no gene match. This CDR3 is CASRTSVRGGLYNEQFF. CDR3 coding DNA: TGTGCCAGCAGAACCTCAGTGCGGGGGGGCCTTTACAATGAGCAGTTCTTC.

This sequence joins TRBV19 and TRBJ2-7, with a tentative D call TRBD1 (5 bases). Trimming took off 2 bases at V and 2 bases at J, with 13 bases between the two ends. Germline lookup yields CDR1 LNHDA and CDR2 SQIVND (reference sequence). This CDR3 is built from 15 residues. DNA for the CDR3: TGTGCCAGTAGTATACAGGGTTCGCCGGCCTACGAGCAGTACTTC. This translates into CASSIQGSPAYEQYF.